The present TCR beta chain was sequenced within a study of blood T cell repertoires in COVID-19. Study-wide background: Acute-phase and convalescent COVID-19 samples originated in the United States, Italy and Spain.

This clone was seen more than once but under ten times. Trimming cost V 6 bases and J 8 bases, with 6 bases left between them. CDR1 and CDR2 (germline): SGHRS, YFSETQ. The length of the CDR3 is 11 residues. In the original processing: Reference gene primer amplification gave estimated nucleated cell counts. The method was immunoSEQ multiplex PCR; TCRdb's version includes in-frame clones alone and lacks a portion of them. V and J calls and clone size are copied from that table; D and trimming were computed from the DNA. The data contain about 110,000 clones, less than 85% of them singletons. The sequenced material came from peripheral blood. The TCR was taken from a woman aged 40 to 50 with acute or convalescent COVID-19. V is TRBV5-1 and J is TRBJ1-6; possibly TRBD1 for D (5 bases). The CDR3 nucleotides read TGCGCCAGCACCAGGGATTCACCCCTCCACTTT. Protein sequence: CASTRDSPLHF.